Each of the 30 T cell receptor beta chains below was sequenced from the same sample in a study of T cells after yellow fever vaccination. TCRdb reanalysed the 5' RACE reads using MiXCR and keeps one entry per CDR3 protein. Of over 100,000 distinct CDR3 sequences in the sample, 8.4% were seen once. Here the sequenced sample was CD8+ T cells sorted from PBMCs, taken 45 days after the yellow fever booster vaccination. These receptors were obtained from a man in his thirties or forties who received the YFV17D yellow fever vaccine.

V usage is TRBV4-2 and J usage is TRBJ2-3; 9 bases agree with TRBD2. The CDR3 runs to 15 residues. Trimming took 2 bases from V and 6 from J; bases not matched to a gene: 6. Germline CDR1 is LGHNA and CDR2 is YNFKEQ. Here the CDR3 DNA reads TGTGCCAGCAGCCAATTAGCGGGAGTCTGGGATACGCAGTATTTT. The encoded protein is CASSQLAGVWDTQYF.

This clonotype was found many times. The V call is TRBV6-5, the J call TRBJ2-7; D is unresolved. CDR3 length: 14 residues. Trimming removed 3 bases at V and 4 bases at J, with 13 bases between. Germline V gene data show CDR1 as MNHEY and CDR2 as SVGAGI. CDR3 DNA sequence: TGTGCCAGCAGTTATAGAGGACCCGGGTACGAGCAGTACTTC. Translating gives CASSYRGPGYEQYF.

In its sample, this clonotype was seen many times. The chain recombines TRBV6-5 with TRBJ2-2; unclear D gene. Germline V lookup: CDR1 MNHEY, CDR2 SVGAGI. Trimming removed 0 bases from V and 4 bases from J, with 6 bases in between. The CDR3 contains 14 residues. The CDR3 sequence is CASSYSGFTGELFF. The DNA of the CDR3 is TGTGCCAGCAGTTACTCGGGGTTCACCGGGGAGCTGTTTTTT.

The CDR3 protein is CASSQEDRIYGYTF. CDR3 bases: TGTGCCAGCAGCCAAGAGGACAGGATCTATGGCTACACCTTC. The chain uses TRBV14 and TRBJ1-2; 7 bases align to TRBD1. This CDR3 spans 14 amino acids. Germline-derived CDR1 and CDR2 are SGHDN and FVKESK. Unmatched junction bases numbered 2, after V lost 0 bases and J lost 4 bases.

This clonotype was seen ten or more times. This chain uses TRBV28 with TRBJ2-1; 12 bases are a match to TRBD2. Germline V gene sequence: CDR1 MDHEN, CDR2 SYDVKM. The CDR3 extends over 17 amino acids. V dropped 4 bases and J dropped 7; count of bases not matched to a gene: 11. CDR3 sequence: CASSYHTGTSGLNEQFF. In nucleotides, the CDR3 is TGTGCCAGCAGTTACCACACCGGGACTAGCGGGCTTAATGAGCAGTTCTTC.

In its sample, this clonotype was seen many times. The chain couples TRBV14 to TRBJ1-1; D is ambiguous. CDR1 is SGHDN, CDR2 FVKESK, per germline. The CDR3 is 15 residues long. Trimming left V 3 bases short and J 5 bases short, with 16 bases between. CDR3 in amino acids: CASSHSVGGGTEAFF. The CDR3 DNA is TGTGCCAGCAGCCATTCCGTTGGTGGAGGGACTGAAGCTTTCTTT.

This clonotype occurred many times. This chain's CDR3 is CASSLIAGAYNEQFF. The CDR3 nucleotides read TGTGCCAGCAGCTTAATAGCGGGCGCCTACAATGAGCAGTTCTTC. The J gene is TRBJ2-1, the V gene TRBV7-3; TRBD2 aligns across 7 bases. J gave up 2 bases and V 1 base, and 2 bases lay outside the gene matches. Looked up from germline, CDR1 is SGHTA and CDR2 is FQGTGA. This CDR3 region has 15 residues.

This clonotype came up many times. V is TRBV6-5 and J is TRBJ2-2; D is unclear. V lost 2 bases, J lost 6 bases, and 10 bases lay in between. This CDR3 region has 14 residues. The germline V gene has CDR1 MNHEY and CDR2 SVGAGI. The CDR3 loop reads CASSYTKAPGELFF. CDR3 sequence (DNA): TGTGCCAGCAGTTACACGAAGGCCCCCGGGGAGCTGTTTTTT.

This clonotype appeared many times. The chain uses TRBV27 and TRBJ2-2; D gene uncertain. The germline gives CDR1 MNHEY, CDR2 SMNVEV (reference sequence). The CDR3 extends over 12 amino acids. Trimming cost V 3 bases and J 8 bases, with 7 bases left between them. The CDR3 here is CASSFRLGELFF. CDR3 coding DNA: TGTGCCAGCAGTTTTAGGCTTGGGGAGCTGTTTTTT.

This clonotype came up many times. The chain combines TRBV20-1 with TRBJ2-1, with D possibly being TRBD1 (6 bases). The CDR3 is made up of 14 amino acids. The V end was cut by 2 bases, the J end by 4 bases, with 12 bases between. Germline V gene lookup returns CDR1 DFQATT and CDR2 SNEGSKA (reference sequence). Here the CDR3 reads CSARLEGVYNEQFF. The CDR3 bases are TGCAGTGCTAGACTAGAGGGGGTTTACAATGAGCAGTTCTTC.

In its sample, this clonotype was seen many times. This CDR3 is CAISGDRPETQYF. The CDR3 region has the DNA TGTGCCATCAGTGGGGACCGCCCGGAGACCCAGTACTTC. The rearrangement joins TRBV10-3 to TRBJ2-5; the D gene could be TRBD1 or TRBD2 (5 bases each). CDR1 and CDR2 (germline): ENHRY, SYGVKD. The CDR3 covers 13 residues. The V gene lost 4 bases and the J gene lost 5 bases, with 11 bases spanning the gap.

There are many counts of this clonotype. The rearrangement links TRBV15 to TRBJ1-3; D gene uncertain. Trimming cost V 3 bases and J 0 bases, with 9 bases left between them. Germline CDR1 reads LNHNV; CDR2 reads YYDKDF (reference sequence). CDR3 length equals 15 residues. CDR3 nucleotides: TGTGCCACCAGCAGGGAAATAAACTCTGGAAACACCATATATTTT. It yields the protein CATSREINSGNTIYF. The full variable domain, with the rest looked up from reference TRBV15 and TRBJ1-3, is DAMVIQNPRYQVTQFGKPVTLSCSQTLNHNVMYWYQQKSSQAPKLLFHYYDKDFNNEADTPDNFQSRRPNTSFCFLDIRSPGLGDTAMYLCATSREINSGNTIYFGEGSWLTVV.

This clonotype was found many times. The chain combines TRBV4-3 with TRBJ2-7, with D possibly TRBD2 on 6 matching bases. Trimming took 3 bases from V and 3 from J, leaving 12 bases between them. The CDR3 runs 14 residues. Germline CDR1 reads LGHNA; CDR2 reads YSLEER. CDR3 DNA sequence: TGCGCCAGCAGCCAGCGGGACGGAGACTACGAGCAGTACTTC. Its translation: CASSQRDGDYEQYF.

This clonotype was seen repeatedly, ten times or more. The CDR3 nucleotides read TGTGCCAGCACCGTGCGGGCGGCCTGGACAGATACGCAGTATTTT. This sequence encodes CASTVRAAWTDTQYF. V is TRBV6-1 and J is TRBJ2-3; a possible D gene is TRBD2 (5 bases). Germline lookup yields CDR1 MNHNS and CDR2 SASEGT. Trimming took 7 bases from V and 3 from J, leaving 17 bases between them. The CDR3 loop spans 15 amino acids.

The chain links TRBV29-1 to TRBJ1-2; the D gene is possibly TRBD1 (6 bases). The germline V gene encodes CDR1 SQVTM and CDR2 ANQGSEA. Trimming shortened V by 5 bases and J by 2 bases, and 15 bases separated the two germline ends. The CDR3 is 14 residues long. In DNA form, the CDR3 reads TGCAGCGTTCGGGGGGCGCTTTCGAACTATGGCTACACCTTC. The encoded protein is CSVRGALSNYGYTF.

This clonotype was observed at least ten times. The genes are TRBV29-1 and TRBJ1-3; D might be TRBD1 (5 bases). The CDR3 is 13 amino acids. Germline V lookup: CDR1 SQVTM, CDR2 ANQGSEA. V dropped 4 bases and J dropped 3 bases, with 10 bases sitting between them. CDR3 loop: CSVAGGVGNTIYF. In nucleotides, the CDR3 is TGCAGCGTTGCAGGAGGGGTTGGAAACACCATATATTTT.

The chain has TRBV7-9 and TRBJ1-2; possible D gene TRBD1, 6 bases. Trimming cost V 6 bases and J 7 bases, with 15 bases left between them. Germline V gene data show CDR1 as SEHNR and CDR2 as FQNEAQ (reference sequence). CDR3 length: 13 residues. The CDR3 spells CASRLQGLRGYTF. As DNA, the CDR3 is TGTGCCAGCAGACTACAGGGTCTGCGTGGCTACACCTTC.

With respect to this clonotype: This may arise from a read error, as a much more abundant clone is one base away. The rearrangement links TRBV29-1 to TRBJ2-1, with unresolved D. The CDR3 contains 12 residues. Deletions cut 3 bases from V and 10 bases from J, with 13 bases between. Germline CDR1 SQVTM, CDR2 ANQGSEA. This CDR3 reads CSVDHILSEQFF. In nucleotides, the CDR3 is TGCAGCGTTGATCACATTCTAAGCGAGCAGTTCTTC.

This chain joins TRBV5-5 and TRBJ1-1, with TRBD1 as a possible D gene (5 bases). V was shortened by 6 bases and J by 4 bases, with 10 bases between the two germline ends. CDR1 and CDR2 (germline): SGHKS, YYEKEE (reference sequence). The CDR3 has 12 amino acids. In DNA form, the CDR3 reads TGTGCCAGCACCCCCCAGGGCACTGAAGCTTTCTTT. This translates into CASTPQGTEAFF.

This clonotype was counted many times. The gene calls are TRBV3-1 and TRBJ2-1; D might be TRBD2 (6 bases). V was clipped by 0 bases and J by 2 bases, with 8 bases between them. The germline V gene has CDR1 LGHDT and CDR2 YNNKEL (reference sequence). CDR3 length equals 15 residues. In DNA, the CDR3 is TGTGCCAGCAGCCAAGAGACGGGGGCCTACAATGAGCAGTTCTTC. Protein sequence: CASSQETGAYNEQFF.

The V and J genes are TRBV2 and TRBJ2-5, with D hard to call. Trimming removed 2 bases at V and 3 bases at J, with 7 bases between. Germline CDR1 reads SNHLY; CDR2 reads FYNNEI. This CDR3 region has 13 residues. The CDR3 spells CASSEPPEETQYF. The CDR3 DNA reads as TGTGCCAGCAGTGAACCCCCCGAAGAGACCCAGTACTTC. The variable domain in full, completed from reference TRBV2 and TRBJ2-5, reads EPEVTQTPSHQVTQMGQEVILRCVPISNHLYFYWYRQILGQKVEFLVSFYNNEISEKSEIFDDQFSVERPDGSNFTLKIRSTKLEDSAMYFCASSEPPEETQYFGPGTRLLVL.

This clonotype occurred many times. V is TRBV12-3 or TRBV12-4 and J is TRBJ2-3; D remains unclear. The CDR3 is 11 residues long. The V end lost 6 bases, the J end lost 11 bases, and 12 bases lay between the germline ends. CDR3 bases: TGTGCCAGCAGCCTCCCCCCGGGGCAGTATTTT. Amino acid sequence: CASSLPPGQYF.

The chain employs TRBV4-3 and TRBJ1-2; D is perhaps TRBD1 (6 bases). The CDR3 runs 15 residues. The germline V and J ends were trimmed by 1 base and 4 bases, with 13 bases remaining between them. The V gene's germline CDR1 is LGHNA and CDR2 YSLEER. The CDR3 coding sequence is TGCGCCAGCAGCCAAGTGGGGGCAGAGATCTATGGCTACACCTTC. It yields the protein CASSQVGAEIYGYTF.

This clonotype was recorded many times. This chain uses TRBV10-3 with TRBJ2-7; D tentatively reads TRBD1 or TRBD2 (5 bases each). The length of the CDR3 is 16 residues. Germline loops: CDR1 ENHRY, CDR2 SYGVKD. Trimming took off 3 bases at V and 0 bases at J, with 15 bases between the two ends. Written as DNA, the CDR3 is TGTGCCATCAGTGAATCAGGGCCAGGGACCTCCTACGAGCAGTACTTC. This sequence encodes CAISESGPGTSYEQYF.

In this sample, this clonotype turned up a few times. The chain uses TRBV7-9 and TRBJ2-3, with D possibly matching TRBD1 (6 bases). V lost 3 bases, J lost 4 bases, and 11 bases lay in between. The CDR3 has 14 residues. In germline, CDR1 is SEHNR, CDR2 FQNEAQ (reference sequence). CDR3 nucleotide sequence: TGTGCCAGCAGCTTTGAGGACAGTGCAGATACGCAGTATTTT. Protein: CASSFEDSADTQYF.

The rearrangement links TRBV4-3 to TRBJ2-1; 11 bases fit TRBD2. The CDR3 runs 15 residues. The V gene end was trimmed by 0 bases and the J gene end by 9 bases; junction bases not matched to a gene: 4. Per the germline V gene, CDR1 is LGHNA and CDR2 is YSLEER. CDR3 amino acids: CASSQEWLAGGEQFF. The CDR3 DNA follows: TGCGCCAGCAGCCAAGAGTGGCTAGCGGGAGGTGAGCAGTTCTTC.

In this sample, this clonotype turned up a few times. The chain joins TRBV7-9 to TRBJ2-1; no clear D gene. V lost 5 bases to trimming and J lost 9 bases, with 14 bases between them. This CDR3 spans 13 amino acids. From germline, CDR1 is SEHNR and CDR2 FQNEAQ (reference sequence). CDR3 protein: CASSPDLIREQFF. CDR3 coding DNA: TGTGCCAGCAGCCCGGACCTAATACGTGAGCAGTTCTTC.

A few counts support this clonotype. V gene TRBV4-3 combines with J gene TRBJ1-5; D is uncertain. Germline loops: CDR1 LGHNA, CDR2 YSLEER. Deletions cut 0 bases from V and 9 bases from J, with 15 bases between. This CDR3 is built from 15 residues. CDR3 in amino acids: CASSQDYEPEGPQHF. The CDR3 DNA reads TGCGCCAGCAGCCAAGATTATGAGCCTGAAGGGCCCCAGCATTTT.

The chain carries TRBV30 and TRBJ2-7, with unresolved D. Germline V gene lookup returns CDR1 GTSNPN and CDR2 SVGIG (reference sequence). The V and J ends lost 1 base and 0 bases respectively, with 10 bases between them. The CDR3 has 14 residues. The CDR3 DNA is TGTGCCTGGAGTGGACTTCCGTCCTCCTACGAGCAGTACTTC. It is translated as CAWSGLPSSYEQYF.

This clonotype has just a few counts. J is TRBJ2-1 and V is TRBV4-3, with 8 bases fitting TRBD1. This CDR3 spans 15 amino acids. Trimming cost V 4 bases and J 5 bases; bases outside gene matches: 7. The germline V gene encodes CDR1 LGHNA and CDR2 YSLEER. The CDR3 DNA is TGCGCCAGCAGCCTCGGACAGGGAGCCGACAATGAGCAGTTCTTC. Amino acids: CASSLGQGADNEQFF.